The 27 T cell receptor beta chains listed next were all sequenced from one sample in a study of blood T cell repertoires in COVID-19. Assay used: immunoSEQ multiplex PCR; TCRdb lists only in-frame clones, some missing. The sample includes about 140,000 clones, 75% to 85% of them seen just once. Source material: peripheral blood. The receptors were gathered from a woman older than 75 with acute or convalescent COVID-19.

The chain carries TRBV23-1 and TRBJ2-7; no clear D gene. TRBV23-1 is an ORF, with its function uncertain. Trimming cost V 0 bases and J 5 bases, with 5 bases left between them. This CDR3 region has 12 residues. The CDR3 nucleotides read TGCGCCAGCAGTCAATCGGCCCACGAGCAGTACTTC. The encoded protein is CASSQSAHEQYF.

The table lists this clone with a few counts. A junction end diverges from the germline sequence, so it may reflect a read error. The chain carries TRBV4-1 and TRBJ1-1; 11 positions match TRBD1. The CDR3 has 12 residues. Germline CDR1 and CDR2: MGHRA and YSYEKL. CDR3 amino acids: CASSGWDRGIMF. The CDR3 coding sequence is TGCGCCAGCAGCGGTTGGGACAGGGGGATTATGTTT.

The rearrangement uses TRBV27 and TRBJ2-7; 7 nucleotides line up with TRBD1. CDR1 MNHEY and CDR2 SMNVEV come from the germline V gene (reference sequence). J gave up 0 bases and V 4 bases, and 3 bases lay outside the gene matches. The CDR3 totals 14 residues. CDR3: CASSSHRGSYEQYF. CDR3 DNA sequence: TGTGCCAGCAGTTCCCACAGGGGCTCCTACGAGCAGTACTTC.

The V gene is TRBV6-2 or TRBV6-3, the J gene TRBJ2-3; D gene unclear. CDR1 and CDR2 from the germline V gene are MNHEY and SVGEGT. V was trimmed by 4 bases and J by 0 bases, leaving 11 bases between them. The CDR3 is 15 residues long. The CDR3 DNA sequence: TGTGCCAGCAGTTGGAACAGAGAAAGCACAGATACGCAGTATTTT. It is translated as CASSWNRESTDTQYF.

This chain joins TRBV5-1 and TRBJ1-6; no definite D call. From germline, CDR1 is SGHRS and CDR2 YFSETQ. This CDR3 spans 15 amino acids. Trimming cost V 1 base and J 5 bases, with 10 bases left between them. The CDR3: CASSLPRDNNSPLHF. The CDR3 nucleotides read TGCGCCAGCAGCTTGCCCCGGGATAATAATTCACCCCTCCACTTT.

This chain joins TRBV23-1 and TRBJ2-1; 9 nucleotides match TRBD1. TRBV23-1 is placed among ORFs of uncertain function. This CDR3 spans 15 amino acids. The trim removed 5 bases at V and 8 bases at J, leaving 10 bases unmatched. The CDR3 DNA reads as TGCGCCAGCAGTTCGGCCGGACAGGGGATAGATGAGCAGTTCTTC. As protein: CASSSAGQGIDEQFF.

V gene TRBV7-2 combines with J gene TRBJ1-1; 9 bases line up with TRBD1. The junction had 7 bases not matched to a gene; V was cut back by 8 bases and J by 6 bases. CDR3 length equals 13 residues. Germline loops: CDR1 SGHTA, CDR2 FQGNSA. The CDR3 region has the DNA TGTGCCAGCTCGGGACAGGGATTCTCTGAAGCTTTCTTT. Protein sequence: CASSGQGFSEAFF.

This chain links TRBV5-1 with TRBJ1-4; 7 nucleotides line up with TRBD1. CDR3 length: 15 residues. Germline CDR1 SGHRS, CDR2 YFSETQ. With V trimmed by 4 bases and J by 6 bases, 9 bases remained unmatched. As DNA, the CDR3 is TGCGCCAGCAGCCGTAGACAGGGACGTGATGAAAAACTGTTTTTT. This translates into CASSRRQGRDEKLFF.

The J gene is TRBJ1-2, the V gene TRBV12-3 or TRBV12-4; TRBD1 aligns across 7 bases. The CDR3 contains 13 residues. The trim removed 8 bases at V and 6 bases at J, leaving 9 bases unmatched. As DNA, the CDR3 is TGTGCCAGCCGGCCCTCAGGGGGAAATGGCTACACCTTC. It translates to CASRPSGGNGYTF.

The chain links TRBV7-3 to TRBJ2-1, with D possibly being TRBD1 (5 bases). Germline V gene sequence: CDR1 SGHTA, CDR2 FQGTGA. V was clipped by 8 bases and J by 0 bases, with 14 bases between them. The CDR3 is 15 residues long. CDR3 bases: TGTGCCAGCGCGATTTCGACAGCCTCCTACAATGAGCAGTTCTTC. This translates into CASAISTASYNEQFF.

This clone occurred a few times. The chain uses TRBV15 and TRBJ1-2, with D perhaps matching TRBD1 (5 bases). Per germline, CDR1 LNHNV and CDR2 YYDKDF (reference sequence). Trimming shortened V by 5 bases and J by 6 bases, and 13 bases separated the two germline ends. This CDR3 is built from 13 residues. This CDR3 is CATSRTNSDGYTF. In DNA form, the CDR3 reads TGTGCCACCAGCCGGACAAATAGTGATGGCTACACCTTC.

The chain is built from TRBV5-1 and TRBJ2-1; 9 nucleotides match TRBD2. This CDR3 has 15 residues. The V gene's germline CDR1 is SGHRS and CDR2 YFSETQ. With 2 bases clipped from V and 9 bases from J, the junction kept 9 bases outside the gene matches. The CDR3 is CASSFGTSKSVEQFF. The CDR3 region has the DNA TGCGCCAGCAGCTTCGGGACTAGCAAGAGCGTTGAGCAGTTCTTC.

The chain couples TRBV3-1 (or the pseudogene TRBV3-2) to TRBJ2-2; D not certain. V lost 4 bases and J 1 base, leaving 13 bases between the germline ends. The V gene's germline CDR1 is LGHDT and CDR2 YNNKEL (reference sequence). The CDR3 has 16 amino acids. This CDR3 reads CASSLLRPGNTGELFF. CDR3 bases: TGTGCCAGCAGCCTTCTACGGCCAGGGAACACCGGGGAGCTGTTTTTT.

The chain's CDR3 is CASSLGLYNEQFF. CDR3 coding DNA: TGTGCCAGCAGTTTAGGGCTTTACAATGAGCAGTTCTTC. The chain uses TRBV27 and TRBJ2-1; no clear D gene. CDR1 is MNHEY, CDR2 SMNVEV, per germline (reference sequence). CDR3 length equals 13 residues. Trimming left V 2 bases short and J 4 bases short, with 6 bases between.

J is TRBJ2-3 and V is TRBV7-2, with D uncertain. V lost 5 bases, J lost 6 bases, and 15 bases lay in between. CDR1 and CDR2 from the germline V gene are SGHTA and FQGNSA. The CDR3 is made up of 14 amino acids. CDR3 bases: TGTGCCAGCAGCCTATCAATTTTCTCGGATACGCAGTATTTT. Protein sequence: CASSLSIFSDTQYF. The variable domain in full, with the rest retrieved from reference TRBV7-2 and TRBJ2-3, is GAGVSQSPSNKVTEKGKDVELRCDPISGHTALYWYRQSLGQGLEFLIYFQGNSAPDKSGLPSDRFSAERTGGSVSTLTIQRTQQEDSAVYLCASSLSIFSDTQYFGPGTRLTVL.

V is TRBV2 and J is TRBJ1-4; D gene unclear. The germline V gene has CDR1 SNHLY and CDR2 FYNNEI. Trimming took 2 bases from V and 8 from J, leaving 12 bases between them. CDR3 length: 14 residues. Here the CDR3 reads CASSEIFRREKLFF. DNA of the CDR3: TGTGCCAGCAGTGAAATATTTCGGAGGGAAAAACTGTTTTTT.

The chain employs TRBV3-1 (or the pseudogene TRBV3-2) and TRBJ1-1; D not certain. Per germline, CDR1 LGHDT and CDR2 YNNKEL (reference sequence). Trimming pared 0 bases from V and 5 bases from J, leaving 16 bases between. The CDR3 has 16 amino acids. The CDR3 is CASSQDGGGRRTEAFF. The CDR3 DNA sequence: TGTGCCAGCAGCCAAGATGGAGGCGGAAGGAGGACTGAAGCTTTCTTT.

About this clone itself: The germline gene is not matched at one end of the junction; a read error may be the cause. The chain is built from TRBV11-2 and TRBJ2-1; tentative D call: TRBD2 (8 bases). The CDR3 contains 18 residues. Germline V gene data show CDR1 as SGHAT and CDR2 as FQNNGV. The CDR3 protein is CASSSLRGWLAGRGGTLF. CDR3 in DNA: TGTGCCAGCAGCTCACTTCGAGGTTGGCTAGCGGGCAGGGGGGGGACGCTCTTC.

The J gene is TRBJ1-1, the V gene TRBV19, with TRBD1 matching over 9 bases. Germline CDR1 and CDR2: LNHDA and SQIVND (reference sequence). V was pared by 6 bases and J by 9 bases, with 5 bases of the junction left unmatched. The CDR3 runs to 12 residues. CDR3 sequence reads: CASRPGQGKAFF. The DNA for the CDR3 is TGTGCCAGTAGACCTGGACAGGGGAAAGCTTTCTTT.

CDR3 amino acids: CASSYRDSAFSPLHF. The CDR3 region has the DNA TGTGCCAGCAGTTACAGAGACAGTGCTTTTTCACCCCTCCACTTT. The V and J genes are TRBV6-2 or TRBV6-3 and TRBJ1-6, with a possible D match to TRBD1 (5 bases). CDR1 and CDR2 (germline): MNHEY, SVGEGT. Trimming pared 2 bases from V and 9 bases from J, leaving 14 bases between. CDR3 length equals 15 residues.

This chain connects TRBV23-1 to TRBJ1-3; D gene unclear. TRBV23-1 is noted as an ORF with a role that remains uncertain. This CDR3 has 22 amino acids. V was clipped by 2 bases and J by 0 bases, with 29 bases between them. The CDR3 sequence is CASSQDGFRDVARVHSGNTIYF. The CDR3 nucleotides read TGCGCCAGCAGTCAAGACGGATTTAGGGATGTTGCGAGGGTCCACTCTGGAAACACCATATATTTT.

This clone was detected only once. The chain uses TRBV11-2 and TRBJ2-7; weak D call: TRBD2 (7 bases). Trimming took 4 bases from V and 4 from J, leaving 17 bases between them. Germline CDR1 SGHAT, CDR2 FQNNGV. The CDR3 length is 15 residues. The CDR3 nucleotides read TGTGCCAGCAGCTCCTACACAGGGAGGGGGTACGAGCAGTACTTC. Translation: CASSSYTGRGYEQYF.

This chain joins TRBV18 and TRBJ1-1, with TRBD1 as a possible D gene (5 bases). The CDR3 is 12 amino acids. In germline, CDR1 is KGHSH, CDR2 LQKENI. Trimming took 6 bases from V and 9 from J, leaving 14 bases between them. CDR3 protein: CASSARELKAFF. CDR3 nucleotide sequence: TGTGCCAGCTCCGCCAGGGAATTGAAAGCTTTCTTT.

The table lists this clone with a few counts. J is TRBJ1-3 and V is TRBV18, with D unresolved. V dropped 7 bases and J dropped 0 bases, with 7 bases sitting between them. This CDR3 has 13 amino acids. Germline CDR1 and CDR2: KGHSH and LQKENI. CDR3 sequence: CASWSFSGNTIYF. CDR3 coding DNA: TGTGCCAGCTGGAGCTTCTCTGGAAACACCATATATTTT.

The chain joins TRBV9 to TRBJ1-1; D is undetermined. The length of the CDR3 is 15 residues. Germline V gives CDR1 SGDLS, CDR2 YYNGEE. Trimming removed 3 bases at V and 9 bases at J, with 21 bases between. The CDR3 region is CASSEAGVPPAKAFF. CDR3 nucleotides: TGTGCCAGCAGCGAAGCGGGAGTCCCTCCGGCGAAAGCTTTCTTT.

The rearrangement joins TRBV29-1 to TRBJ2-2, with 7 nucleotides matching TRBD1. The CDR3 totals 15 residues. Germline V CDR1 and CDR2: SQVTM, ANQGSEA. Germline trimming cut 7 bases from V and 1 base from J; bases unmatched to any gene: 9. This CDR3 is CSGSRGTVNTGELFF. CDR3 sequence (DNA): TGCAGCGGAAGCCGAGGGACAGTGAACACCGGGGAGCTGTTTTTT.

This clone was observed a few times. The chain combines TRBV3-1 (or the pseudogene TRBV3-2) with TRBJ1-2; 7 nucleotides match TRBD1. Germline values: CDR1 LGHDT, CDR2 YNNKEL (reference sequence). CDR3 length: 13 amino acids. The J segment lost 3 bases and the V segment lost 7 bases, leaving 5 bases of the junction unmatched. CDR3 DNA sequence: TGTGCCAGCACCCTCAGGGGGGACTATGGCTACACCTTC. It yields the protein CASTLRGDYGYTF.